This is a list of T cell receptor beta chains from one sample in a study of blood T cell repertoires in COVID-19. Sequencing was performed with immunoSEQ multiplex PCR; in TCRdb, only in-frame clones are kept and a portion is missing. The sample has 330,000 or so clones; over 75% are singletons. The sequencing input was PBMCs or T cells enriched from blood (not recorded which). The origin of the receptors is a man in his forties in a cohort exposed to, infected with or recovered from COVID-19 (not recorded which). Both conserved end residues are part of each CDR3. Fields, in order: D gene, V gene, J gene, CDR3 length, clone size, CDR3 DNA, CDR3 protein. The D gene is left open where the match is weak. Size is stated for part of the rows, as once, few or many counts, or as a class when the clone is expanded.

>-|TRBV18|TRBJ2-7|13|once
TGTGCCAGCTCATCCACAGTGAGCTACGAGCAGTACTTC
CASSSTVSYEQYF
>TRBD2|TRBV5-5|TRBJ2-3|15|-
TGTGCCAGCAGCCCGGGACTAGCGAATGTGGATACGCAGTATTTT
CASSPGLANVDTQYF
>-|TRBV28|TRBJ2-3|14|-
TGTGCCAGCAGTTTCCTCTACCGGGGAGATACGCAGTATTTT
CASSFLYRGDTQYF
>-|TRBV7-2|TRBJ1-1|13|-
TGTGCCAGCACCCCGAAGAGGAACACTGAAGCTTTCTTT
CASTPKRNTEAFF
>TRBD1|TRBV5-1|TRBJ1-1|14|-
TGCGCCAGCAGCTTGATTACAGGGGAACCTGAAGCTTTCTTT
CASSLITGEPEAFF
>TRBD1|TRBV7-2|TRBJ1-1|15|once
TGTGCCAGCAGCTTAGCGGGGACAGGGACAACTGAAGCTTTCTTT
CASSLAGTGTTEAFF
>-|TRBV7-2|TRBJ2-3|15|-
TGTGCCAGCAGCTTAGGGTCGGGGGGCCAATATACGCAGTATTTT
CASSLGSGGQYTQYF
>-|TRBV28|TRBJ1-1|13|-
TGTGCCAGCAGTTCCAGTGCGAACACTGAAGCTTTCTTT
CASSSSANTEAFF
>TRBD1|TRBV19|TRBJ1-5|14|-
TGTGCCAGTAGCCGGGGACAGGGTGGTCAGCCCCAGCATTTT
CASSRGQGGQPQHF
>TRBD1|TRBV5-6|TRBJ1-4|17|-
TGTGCCAGCAGCAGCCGGGACAGGGGGACCGGCGGTGAAAAACTGTTTTTT
CASSSRDRGTGGEKLFF